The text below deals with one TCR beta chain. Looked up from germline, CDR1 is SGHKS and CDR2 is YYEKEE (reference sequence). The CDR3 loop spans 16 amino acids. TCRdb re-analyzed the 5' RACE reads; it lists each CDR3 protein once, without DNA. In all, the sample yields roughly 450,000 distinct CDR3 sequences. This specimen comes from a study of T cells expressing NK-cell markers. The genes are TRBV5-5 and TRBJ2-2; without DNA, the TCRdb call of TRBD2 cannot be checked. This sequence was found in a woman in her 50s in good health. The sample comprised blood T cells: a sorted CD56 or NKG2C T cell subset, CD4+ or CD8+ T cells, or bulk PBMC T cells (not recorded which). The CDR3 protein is CASTLGLSGNTGELFF. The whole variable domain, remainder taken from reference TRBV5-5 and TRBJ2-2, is DAGVTQSPTHLIKTRGQQVTLRCSPISGHKSVSWYQQVLGQGPQFIFQYYEKEERGRGNFPDRFSARQFPNYSSELNVNALLLGDSALYLCASTLGLSGNTGELFFGEGSRLTVL.